Listed below are T cell receptor beta chains from one sample, sequenced in a study of shared clonotypes between healthy human individuals. Assay used: immunoSEQ multiplex PCR; TCRdb lists only in-frame clones, some missing. The profile shows around 940,000 clones, around 80% of them singletons. Material: memory CD4+ T cells sorted from blood. Every receptor here comes from a man aged 18 to 30 in good health. Each CDR3 is given with its conserved first and last residue. A D gene is named only where the DNA matches it firmly. Size is omitted from some rows. Given values are once, few, many or a class for expanded clones.

V gene	D gene	J gene	clone size	CDR3 DNA	CDR3 protein
TRBV30	TRBD1	TRBJ1-1	few	TGTGCCTGGAACACCGGGGACAGGGAGGATGGTGAAGCTTTCTTT	CAWNTGDREDGEAFF
TRBV27	TRBD2	TRBJ2-1	.	TGTGCCAGCAGTCCACCCCCTAGCGGGGGGCTGAGCTCCTACAATGAGCAGTTCTTC	CASSPPPSGGLSSYNEQFF
TRBV7-2	TRBD1	TRBJ2-4	.	TGTGCCAGCAGCGACCCAGGGGGCCGGAACATTCAGTACTTC	CASSDPGGRNIQYF
TRBV6-4	TRBD1	TRBJ2-7	.	TGTGCCAGCATCCCAAGGACAGGCCCACCCATAGACTCAGTCAATTTCGAGCAGTACTTC	CASIPRTGPPIDSVNFEQYF
TRBV19	.	TRBJ1-6	few	TGTGCCAGTAGTACCAGGGGAGACGCCTATAATTCACCCCTCCACTTT	CASSTRGDAYNSPLHF
TRBV19	.	TRBJ1-1	.	TGTGCCAGTAGTTCAGGGAGCGCTGAAGCTTTCTTT	CASSSGSAEAFF
TRBV7-2	.	TRBJ2-1	many	TGTGCCAGCAGCTTACCCCGACTGGATTACAATGAGCAGTTCTTC	CASSLPRLDYNEQFF
TRBV6-1	TRBD1	TRBJ1-1	many	TGTGCCAGCAGTGACGGACAGGGTTGGAACACTGAAGCTTTCTTT	CASSDGQGWNTEAFF
TRBV4-1	.	TRBJ2-2	.	TGCGCCAGCAGCTCCCGAGTCCACAGGGCGAGAAACACCGGGGAGCTGTTTTTT	CASSSRVHRARNTGELFF
TRBV18	TRBD1	TRBJ1-2	.	TGTGCCAGCTCTGAAATCGGGACAGCGGCCTATGGCTACACCTTC	CASSEIGTAAYGYTF
TRBV4-3	TRBD2	TRBJ2-1	.	TGCGCCAGCAGCCGAACTTCCGGGACTAGCCCCTCCTACAATGAGCAGTTCTTC	CASSRTSGTSPSYNEQFF
TRBV5-1	TRBD2	TRBJ2-1	.	TGCGCCAGCAGAAGAAGCGGGGGGCGTTCGGATGAGCAGTTCTTC	CASRRSGGRSDEQFF
TRBV6-1	.	TRBJ2-1	.	TGTGCCAGCAGCGACGGGGCTAGCTCCTACAATGAGCAGTTCTTC	CASSDGASSYNEQFF
TRBV2	TRBD2	TRBJ2-3	.	TGTGCCAGCAGTGAGGCGGGGGGCGGCACAGATACGCAGTATTTT	CASSEAGGGTDTQYF
TRBV4-1	TRBD2	TRBJ2-1	.	TGCGCCAGCAGCCAAGTGGGCCTAGCGGGAGGACCCTCCCTTTACAATGAGCAGTTCTTC	CASSQVGLAGGPSLYNEQFF
TRBV5-1	.	TRBJ2-7	.	TGCGCCAGCAGCTCTTTATCTACCTACGAGCAGTACTTC	CASSSLSTYEQYF
TRBV10-3	TRBD1	TRBJ1-3	.	TGTGCCATCAGGGGGACAGAATCTGGAAACACCATATATTTT	CAIRGTESGNTIYF
TRBV5-1	.	TRBJ2-1	.	TGCGCCAGCAGCTCTCACCGAGGGATAAACAATGAGCAGTTCTTC	CASSSHRGINNEQFF
TRBV28	TRBD1	TRBJ2-7	.	TGTGCCAGCAGTTTATACGGGACAGCTACGAACTTC	CASSLYGTATNF
TRBV9	.	TRBJ1-6	.	TGTGCCAGCAGCGTAGGAACGGGGAATTCACCCCTCCACTTT	CASSVGTGNSPLHF
TRBV7-2	.	TRBJ2-5	.	TGTGCCAGCACTGGATCGGGGGAGCCGCAAGAGACCCAGTACTTC	CASTGSGEPQETQYF
TRBV4-1	.	TRBJ1-4	.	TGCGCCAGCAGCCTGCCCCGGCAGGGTGAAAAACTGTTTTTT	CASSLPRQGEKLFF
TRBV30	.	TRBJ1-2	.	TGTGCCTGGAGTGTAGGGGGGCAGGCCCACTTC	CAWSVGGQAHF
TRBV9	TRBD2	TRBJ2-5	.	TGTGCCAGCACCAGGACTAGCGGGGGTTATGGGGAGACCCAGTACTTC	CASTRTSGGYGETQYF
TRBV11-3	TRBD1	TRBJ2-2	.	TGTGCCAGCAGCTCGGGACAGGGGGTCGGGGAGCTGTTTTTT	CASSSGQGVGELFF
TRBV7-2	TRBD1	TRBJ1-4	.	TGTGCCAGCAGCCGGACCGGGACAGCAACTAATGAAAAACTGTTTTTT	CASSRTGTATNEKLFF
TRBV27	TRBD1	TRBJ2-7	.	TGTGCCAGCAGTTTCCGGGACAGGGCCCCCTACGAGCAGTACTTC	CASSFRDRAPYEQYF
TRBV29-1	TRBD1	TRBJ2-1	.	TGCAGCCCGAGGGGACAGGGCGGTGAGCAGTTCTTC	CSPRGQGGEQFF
TRBV7-2	TRBD1	TRBJ1-1	.	TGTGCCAGCAGCTTAACCGGGACAGGGGCGTTGGGAGCTTTCTTT	CASSLTGTGALGAFF
TRBV28	.	TRBJ1-2	many	TGTGCCAGCAGTTTTGGGAAGGGCTACACCTTC	CASSFGKGYTF
TRBV11-2	TRBD1	TRBJ2-5	.	TGTGCCAGCAGCTCCCGGGACAGGGGGTCAGAGACCCAGTACTTC	CASSSRDRGSETQYF
TRBV7-2	.	TRBJ1-1	.	TGTGCCAGCAGCTCGTGGAGCGACGCTGAAGCTTTCTTT	CASSSWSDAEAFF
TRBV5-4	.	TRBJ1-1	few	TGTGCCAGCAGCCCCGACAGAGAGAACACTGAAGCTTTCTTT	CASSPDRENTEAFF
TRBV18	TRBD1	TRBJ2-7	once	TGTGCCAGCCTACAGGGGGCGGGATACGAGCAGTACTTC	CASLQGAGYEQYF
TRBV4-3	TRBD2	TRBJ2-7	.	TGCGCCAGCAGCCGGAAGCGGGAGACGACCTACGAGCAGTACTTC	CASSRKRETTYEQYF
TRBV5-4	.	TRBJ2-5	.	TGTGCCAGCAGCCCCTGGCAAGAGACCCAGTACTTC	CASSPWQETQYF
TRBV7-2	TRBD1	TRBJ2-5	once	TGTGCCAGCAGCTTAAGGGACAGGACCGTCCAAGAGACCCAGTACTTC	CASSLRDRTVQETQYF
TRBV9	.	TRBJ2-3	.	TGTGCCAGCAGCCCGAGTAGCTCAACAGATACGCAGTATTTT	CASSPSSSTDTQYF
TRBV14	TRBD1	TRBJ2-1	few	TGTGCCAGCAGCCAAGTGGGGACAGGGAAGCACAATGAGCAGTTCTTC	CASSQVGTGKHNEQFF
TRBV30	.	TRBJ2-5	.	TGTGCCTGGAGTAAGGGCGCCGGAGGGGAAGAGACCCAGTACTTC	CAWSKGAGGEETQYF
TRBV5-4	.	TRBJ2-3	.	TGTGCCAGCAGCTCCGTATTGACAGATACGCAGTATTTT	CASSSVLTDTQYF
TRBV19	TRBD2	TRBJ2-3	.	TGTGCCAGTAAGCGGGATGGCACAGATACGCAGTATTTT	CASKRDGTDTQYF
TRBV6-6	.	TRBJ1-6	.	TGTGCCAGTAAGGGCGGGGATTCACCCCTCCACTTT	CASKGGDSPLHF
TRBV5-1	.	TRBJ1-4	few	TGCGCCAGCAGCTTACAGGTGGCAGGGGAAAAACTGTTTTTT	CASSLQVAGEKLFF
TRBV10-2	TRBD2	TRBJ2-3	.	TGCGCCAGCAGTGAACGGCCTAGCGGGGCAGATACGCAGTATTTT	CASSERPSGADTQYF
TRBV28	TRBD2	TRBJ2-5	.	TGTGCCAGCAGCTCCGGCGGGGGGGCTCAGACCCAGTACTTC	CASSSGGGAQTQYF
TRBV6-5	TRBD1	TRBJ1-1	few	TGTGCCAGCAGGCCACAGGGGGGCACTGAAGCTTTCTTT	CASRPQGGTEAFF
TRBV9	TRBD1	TRBJ2-5	.	TGTGCCAGCAGCGTAACAGGGGAGGAGACCCAGTACTTC	CASSVTGEETQYF
TRBV9	TRBD2	TRBJ2-3	.	TGTGCCAGCAACGCGGGAGTAAGCACAGATACGCAGTATTTT	CASNAGVSTDTQYF
TRBV5-7	.	TRBJ1-2	many	TGTGCCAGCAGCTGCCGCTGGGGCGGCTACACCTTC	CASSCRWGGYTF
TRBV6-1	.	TRBJ1-2	.	TGTGCCAGCAGAGAGACAGGTGATGATGGCTACACCTTC	CASRETGDDGYTF
TRBV4-3	.	TRBJ1-4	once	TGCGCCAGCAGCCATGCCGATATGGACGGGCCTAAGGCGCTGTTTTTT	CASSHADMDGPKALFF
TRBV2	.	TRBJ1-2	once	TGTGCCACGACACAGAACCTGGGATCCTACACCTTC	CATTQNLGSYTF